A selection of T cell receptor beta chains follows, all from one sample in a study of blood T cell repertoires in COVID-19. Sequencing used immunoSEQ multiplex PCR; TCRdb keeps in-frame clones, though not all of them. The sample holds 350,000 to 400,000 clones, 87% seen once. What was sequenced was PBMCs or T cells enriched from blood (not recorded which). These TCRs come from a man between 35 and 55 years old in a cohort exposed to, infected with or recovered from COVID-19 (not recorded which). Each CDR3 is given with its conserved first and last residue. Fields, in order: V gene, D gene, clone size, J gene, CDR3 DNA, CDR3 protein. D genes are given only for firm matches. The size entry is marked missing in some rows and otherwise reads once, few, many or a size class.

>TRBV19|NA|NA|TRBJ1-4
TGTGCCAGTAGTATCCAAGACGGGGCTAATGAAAAACTGTTTTTT
CASSIQDGANEKLFF
>TRBV5-8|NA|NA|TRBJ1-2
TGTGCCAGCAGCTTTGGAGACAGGCCAAACTATGGCTACACCTTC
CASSFGDRPNYGYTF
>TRBV19|NA|NA|TRBJ2-6
TGTGCCAGTAGTACCAGCTCTGGGGCCAACGTCCTGACTTTC
CASSTSSGANVLTF
>TRBV9|NA|NA|TRBJ2-1
TGTGCCAGCAGCGTAGTGAGCGGCAATGAGCAGTTCTTC
CASSVVSGNEQFF
>TRBV6-5|TRBD2|NA|TRBJ2-1
TGTGCCAGCAGGATGGGGGGGATTGGCAATGAGCAGTTCTTC
CASRMGGIGNEQFF
>TRBV7-6|TRBD1|few|TRBJ2-4
TGTGCCAGCAGCTTAACAGGGGGTAGCGGAGAACCAGCCAAAAACATTCAGTACTTC
CASSLTGGSGEPAKNIQYF
>TRBV27|NA|NA|TRBJ2-3
TGTGCCAGCAGTATACAGTTTAGCACAGATACGCAGTATTTT
CASSIQFSTDTQYF
>TRBV5-1|TRBD1|NA|TRBJ1-2
TGCGCCAGCAGCTTGGCCAGAGGACAGGGGGTGTATGGCTACACCTTC
CASSLARGQGVYGYTF
>TRBV11-2|NA|NA|TRBJ2-1
TGTGCCAGCAGCTTAAACGCCCATCTAGCGACGGATGAGCAGTTCTTC
CASSLNAHLATDEQFF
>TRBV6-5|NA|NA|TRBJ1-5
TGTGCCGGACCCCAGGGAAACCAGCCCCAGCATTTT
CAGPQGNQPQHF
>TRBV7-9|NA|NA|TRBJ1-1
TGTGCCAGCGGACATGGGTTCGGGACTGAAGCTTTCTTT
CASGHGFGTEAFF
>TRBV6-2/TRBV6-3|NA|NA|TRBJ1-1
TGTGCCAGCAGTTATTTCCCTGGGGGGGGCATTGAAGCTTTCTTT
CASSYFPGGGIEAFF
>TRBV27|TRBD1|once|TRBJ1-2
TGTGCCAGCAGTCCGACACAGGGGACCTATGGCTACACCTTC
CASSPTQGTYGYTF
>TRBV6-4|TRBD1|NA|TRBJ2-1
TGTGCCAGCAGTGACCCAGAACCCCTGGACAGGGGGAGATCTCTTTGGTACAATGAGCAGTTCTTC
CASSDPEPLDRGRSLWYNEQFF
>TRBV19|TRBD2|NA|TRBJ2-2
TGTGCCAGTAGTTTTAGCGGGAGGGCGAACACCGGGGAGCTGTTTTTT
CASSFSGRANTGELFF
>TRBV2|NA|NA|TRBJ1-2
TGTGCCAGCAGTGAAGGCCCAGGGGGCTACACCTTC
CASSEGPGGYTF
>TRBV5-1|TRBD2|NA|TRBJ2-1
TGCGCCAGCAGATTGGCCACCGGGACTAGCGGGATTTTGGGCTATGAGCAGTTCTTC
CASRLATGTSGILGYEQFF
>TRBV30|TRBD1|NA|TRBJ1-2
TGTGCCTGGAGTGTGGGACAGGGTATGAGGAACACCTTC
CAWSVGQGMRNTF
>TRBV28|NA|NA|TRBJ2-1
TGTGCCAGCAGTTCTGGCGGCCCACTAGATGAGCAGTTCTTC
CASSSGGPLDEQFF
>TRBV15|TRBD1|NA|TRBJ1-2
TGTGCCACCAGCAGAGGGACAGGGCACTGGAACACCTTC
CATSRGTGHWNTF
>TRBV15|NA|NA|TRBJ2-7
TGTGCCACCAGCATTTCGGGAGTCTACGAGCAGTACTTC
CATSISGVYEQYF
>TRBV29-1|NA|NA|TRBJ2-3
TGCAGCGTTGAGGGGCAGCCTAGGGATACGCAGTATTTT
CSVEGQPRDTQYF
>TRBV10-2|NA|NA|TRBJ1-5
TGCGCCAGCGGAGACAGGTTAAGCAATCAGCCCCAGCATTTT
CASGDRLSNQPQHF
>TRBV3-1/TRBV3-2|TRBD1|NA|TRBJ1-2
TGTGCCAGCAGCGTCCACCGGGACAGGGCGAATGGCTACACCTTC
CASSVHRDRANGYTF
>TRBV29-1|TRBD1|few|TRBJ2-5
TGCAGCGTTCCGGGACAGGGGTTCTTTGAGACCCAGTACTTC
CSVPGQGFFETQYF
>TRBV3-1/TRBV3-2|NA|NA|TRBJ1-5
TGTGCCAGCAGCTCCCTTCCCAATCAGCCCCAGCATTTT
CASSSLPNQPQHF
>TRBV9|TRBD2|NA|TRBJ2-5
TGTGCCAGCAGCATAATAGCGGGAGGGCCTTGGGAGACCCAGTACTTC
CASSIIAGGPWETQYF
>TRBV15|NA|NA|TRBJ1-2
TGTGCCACCAGCAGGCGACAGTCATATGGCTACACCTTC
CATSRRQSYGYTF
>TRBV6-5|TRBD1|NA|TRBJ1-6
TGTGCCACCCAGACAGGGGGCTTAGGAAATTCACCCCTCCACTTT
CATQTGGLGNSPLHF
>TRBV6-1|NA|few|TRBJ2-6
TGTGCCAGCAGTGAAGCGCAGAGGGAACGGACTTTC
CASSEAQRERTF
>TRBV9|TRBD1|NA|TRBJ1-2
TGTGCCAGCAGCGTAGAAGACAGGGTAATAGGAGGCTACACCTTC
CASSVEDRVIGGYTF
>TRBV5-1|TRBD2|NA|TRBJ2-1
TGCGCCAGCAGCCCAGTGACTAGCGGGAGCGTAGATGAGCAGTTCTTC
CASSPVTSGSVDEQFF
>TRBV18|TRBD1|NA|TRBJ2-6
TGTGCCAGCTCACCATCCCTACAGGGGGTATCTTTCTCTGGGGCCAACGTCCTGACTTTC
CASSPSLQGVSFSGANVLTF
>TRBV5-1|TRBD1|few|TRBJ1-2
TGCGCCAGCAGCGCACAGGGGCTTTCGAGTGGCTACACCTTC
CASSAQGLSSGYTF
>TRBV29-1|NA|NA|TRBJ1-5
TGCAGCGTCTCCCTCCGGGCAGGGGATCAGCCCCAGCATTTT
CSVSLRAGDQPQHF
>TRBV9|TRBD1|NA|TRBJ1-1
TGTGCCAGCAGCGGACAGGGACTCACTGAAGCTTTCTTT
CASSGQGLTEAFF
>TRBV18|TRBD1|NA|TRBJ1-3
TGTGCCAGCTCACCCGGACAGGATGGAAACACCATATATTTT
CASSPGQDGNTIYF
>TRBV6-5|TRBD2|NA|TRBJ2-7
TGTGCCAGCAGGCTAGCGGGAGGTGGGGAGCAGTACTTC
CASRLAGGGEQYF
>TRBV28|TRBD2|NA|TRBJ2-1
TGTGCCAGCAGTTCCCCAGCGGGGGCCTACAATGAGCAGTTCTTC
CASSSPAGAYNEQFF
>TRBV9|TRBD1|NA|TRBJ1-4
TGTGCCAGCAGCGTGCGGACAGGGGGCAGTGAAAAACTGTTTTTT
CASSVRTGGSEKLFF
>TRBV29-1|TRBD2|once|TRBJ2-3
TGCAGCGCCGGTACTAAGCGGGAGGACGCGCAGTATTTT
CSAGTKREDAQYF
>TRBV4-2|TRBD2|NA|TRBJ2-5
TGTGCCAGCAGTGAGCGGGAGGGCGATGAGACCCAGTACTTC
CASSEREGDETQYF
>TRBV7-2|NA|NA|TRBJ2-1
TGTGCCAGCAGCTTAGCGGTAGCCCCCTACAATGAGCAGTTCTTC
CASSLAVAPYNEQFF
>TRBV2|TRBD2|NA|TRBJ2-7
TGTGCCAGCAGTGAAGCACTCCCGCCTGGGAGGGGCGACGAGCAGTACTTC
CASSEALPPGRGDEQYF
>TRBV5-1|NA|once|TRBJ2-5
TGCGCCAGCAGCTCGGATCAGGGCCTGGAGACCCAGTACTTC
CASSSDQGLETQYF
>TRBV7-6|NA|NA|TRBJ2-7
TGTGCCAGCAGCTTAGACGGGTTCGCCTACGAGCAGTACTTC
CASSLDGFAYEQYF
>TRBV7-9|NA|NA|TRBJ2-5
TGTGCCAGCGGGCAGGAAAAGACCCAGTACTTC
CASGQEKTQYF
>TRBV4-2|TRBD1|NA|TRBJ1-2
TGTGCCAGCAGCCGGCAAACCCAGGGGGCGCTTGGTGGCTACACCTTC
CASSRQTQGALGGYTF
>TRBV5-1|TRBD1|once|TRBJ2-5
TGCGCCAGCAGCTTGGCCGGGACAGCAGAGACCCAGTACTTC
CASSLAGTAETQYF
>TRBV7-9|TRBD2|few|TRBJ2-1
TGTGCCAGCAGCCTAGGGGCTAGCGGGTGGCGCTACAATGAGCAGTTCTTC
CASSLGASGWRYNEQFF
>TRBV5-1|NA|once|TRBJ1-1
TGCGCCAGCAGCTTGAACACAGGGAACACTGAAGCTTTCTTT
CASSLNTGNTEAFF
>TRBV5-1|NA|NA|TRBJ1-4
TGCGCCAGCAGCCTAGCTGGATCCTACTCGGGGAAACTGTTTTTT
CASSLAGSYSGKLFF
>TRBV27|TRBD2|NA|TRBJ2-5
TGTGCCAGCAGTTTCAGCGGGAGGGCCGGGGAGACCCAGTACTTC
CASSFSGRAGETQYF
>TRBV2|NA|NA|TRBJ2-2
TGTGCCAGCAGTCGGGACACCGGGGAGCTGTTTTTT
CASSRDTGELFF